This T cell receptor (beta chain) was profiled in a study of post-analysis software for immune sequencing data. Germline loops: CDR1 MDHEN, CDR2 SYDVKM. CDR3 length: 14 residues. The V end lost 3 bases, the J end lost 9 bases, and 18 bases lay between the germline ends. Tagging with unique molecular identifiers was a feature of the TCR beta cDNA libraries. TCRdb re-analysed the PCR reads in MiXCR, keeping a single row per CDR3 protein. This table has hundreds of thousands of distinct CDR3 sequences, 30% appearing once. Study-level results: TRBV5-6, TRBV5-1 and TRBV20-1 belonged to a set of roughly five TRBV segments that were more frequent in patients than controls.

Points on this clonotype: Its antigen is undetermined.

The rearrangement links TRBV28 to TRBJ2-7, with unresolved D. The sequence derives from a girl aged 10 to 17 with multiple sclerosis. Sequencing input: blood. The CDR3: CASSFKGEADGQYF. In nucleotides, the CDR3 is TGTGCCAGCAGTTTTAAAGGCGAGGCGGACGGGCAGTACTTC.